These 27 T cell receptor beta chains came from one sample sequenced in a study of T cell repertoires in aging, cancer and after chemotherapy. The template was genomic DNA from peripheral blood, not RNA. A mixed TRB-A/B primer pool amplified rearranged TRB by multiplex touch-down PCR. TCRdb passed the multiplex PCR reads through MiXCR, listing each CDR3 protein once. The top ten clones hold roughly a tenth of a sample with about 13,000 distinct CDR3 sequences, under 35% of them seen once. Specimen: blood. The receptors derive from a human donor with a blood cancer.

The rearrangement uses TRBV20-1 and TRBJ2-6; 11 bases agree with TRBD1. V lost 3 bases, J lost 4 bases, and 5 bases stayed unmatched. In germline, CDR1 is DFQATT, CDR2 SNEGSKA (reference sequence). This CDR3 contains 16 residues. CDR3: CSASLGQGAGANVLTF. The CDR3 coding sequence is TGCAGTGCTAGCCTCGGACAGGGGGCAGGGGCCAACGTCCTGACTTTC.

This clonotype was seen many times. The chain has TRBV13 and TRBJ2-1; 13 bases are a match to TRBD2. V trimming: 6 bases; J trimming: 9 bases; junction bases outside the gene matches: 2. The germline V gene has CDR1 PRHDT and CDR2 FYEKMQ (reference sequence). The CDR3 length is 13 residues. This CDR3 is CASRTSGRFEQFF. The CDR3 region has the DNA TGTGCCAGCAGGACTAGCGGGAGGTTTGAGCAGTTCTTC.

By share of the sample, this clonotype is medium-sized (0.01 to 0.1%). This chain connects TRBV29-1 to TRBJ1-1, with 9 bases that match TRBD1. The junction had 6 bases not matched to a gene; V was cut back by 6 bases and J by 1 base. CDR3 length: 14 amino acids. Looked up from germline, CDR1 is SQVTM and CDR2 is ANQGSEA. The CDR3 loop is CSVLPGQGNTEAFF. The CDR3, as DNA: TGCAGCGTCCTGCCGGGACAGGGGAACACTGAAGCTTTCTTT.

This clonotype was observed a handful of times. The chain combines TRBV4-3 with TRBJ1-2; 8 bases map to TRBD1. This CDR3 contains 17 residues. V gave up 1 base and J gave up 3 bases; unmatched junction bases: 10. Germline assignment: CDR1 LGHNA and CDR2 YSLEER. The CDR3 loop reads CASSQAFYQTGDYGYTF. CDR3 coding DNA: TGCGCCAGCAGCCAAGCATTCTACCAGACAGGGGACTATGGCTACACCTTC.

This clonotype is medium-sized in the sample. This sequence joins TRBV15 and TRBJ2-1; 11 bases are shared with TRBD1. This CDR3 contains 16 residues. Germline CDR1 is LNHNV and CDR2 is YYDKDF (reference sequence). Unmatched junction bases numbered 4, after V lost 0 bases and J lost 6 bases. The CDR3 loop is CATSRDLGTGGNEQFF. As DNA, the CDR3 is TGTGCCACCAGCAGAGATCTTGGGACAGGGGGCAATGAGCAGTTCTTC. Together with reference TRBV15 and TRBJ2-1, the CDR3 gives the full variable domain: DAMVIQNPRYQVTQFGKPVTLSCSQTLNHNVMYWYQQKSSQAPKLLFHYYDKDFNNEADTPDNFQSRRPNTSFCFLDIRSPGLGDTAMYLCATSRDLGTGGNEQFFGPGTRLTVL.

This clonotype was observed a few times. The genes are TRBV6-1 and TRBJ2-7, with 12 bases that match TRBD1. From germline, CDR1 is MNHNS and CDR2 SASEGT. Unmatched junction bases numbered 7, after V lost 1 base and J lost 12 bases. The length of the CDR3 is 14 residues. The CDR3 nucleotides are TGTGCCAGCAGTGAAGGTACGGGACAGGGGGCAAGGTACGTC. Protein: CASSEGTGQGARYV.

In its sample, this clonotype ranks as large. The V and J genes are TRBV6-5 and TRBJ1-2; D gene ambiguous. Germline V gene data show CDR1 as MNHEY and CDR2 as SVGAGI. The CDR3 totals 14 residues. Trimming took off 2 bases at V and 6 bases at J, with 13 bases between the two ends. CDR3 amino acids: CASSYGSARDGYTF. The CDR3 DNA reads as TGTGCCAGCAGTTACGGGTCCGCTCGAGATGGCTACACCTTC.

This clonotype was detected once. Compared with germline, one end of the junction differs, possibly owing to a read error. The chain combines TRBV7-9 with TRBJ2-3, with D perhaps matching TRBD1 (5 bases). Germline CDR1 is SEHNR and CDR2 is FQNEAQ (reference sequence). The CDR3 totals 16 residues. The CDR3 loop is CASSPRGVVGTDTQYF. In DNA form, the CDR3 reads TGCGCCAGCAGCCCTAGGGGCGTAGTCGGCACAGATACGCAGTATTTT.

This clonotype rates as medium-sized. This chain connects TRBV27 to TRBJ2-1; TRBD1 matches at 9 bases. The V gene's germline CDR1 is MNHEY and CDR2 SMNVEV (reference sequence). V gave up 4 bases and J gave up 6 bases; unmatched junction bases: 7. This CDR3 has 15 residues. The CDR3 loop reads CASSSVQGALNEQFF. CDR3 bases: TGTGCCAGCAGTTCCGTACAGGGGGCCCTCAATGAGCAGTTCTTC.

V gene TRBV27 combines with J gene TRBJ1-2; possibly TRBD1 for D (6 bases). CDR1 MNHEY and CDR2 SMNVEV come from the germline V gene (reference sequence). The V end lost 8 bases, the J end lost 3 bases, and 25 bases lay between the germline ends. The CDR3 is 17 residues long. As DNA, the CDR3 is TGTGCCAGCGGTAGAAACAGGGAAAAAGGAAATTACTATGGCTACACCTTC. Translating gives CASGRNREKGNYYGYTF.

By share, this clonotype ranks as medium-sized. The chain couples TRBV29-1 to TRBJ2-7; 7 bases fit TRBD2. Germline V CDR1 and CDR2: SQVTM, ANQGSEA. The CDR3 consists of 12 residues. Trimming cost V 3 bases and J 2 bases; bases outside gene matches: 1. CDR3 coding DNA: TGCAGCGTTGAGGCGGGGGCCTACGAGCAGTACTTC. It translates to CSVEAGAYEQYF.

The chain employs TRBV6-5 and TRBJ1-2; the D gene is possibly TRBD1 (5 bases). The V gene lost 0 bases and the J gene lost 8 bases, with 13 bases spanning the gap. Per the germline V gene, CDR1 is MNHEY and CDR2 is SVGAGI. The CDR3 covers 14 residues. Here the CDR3 DNA reads TGTGCCAGCAGTTACTCCGCGAGGGGAGAGGGCTACACCTTC. Protein: CASSYSARGEGYTF.

The sample holds a few counts of this clonotype. The V call is TRBV12-3 or TRBV12-4, the J call TRBJ1-5; 9 positions match TRBD1. The CDR3 runs to 15 residues. V shed 6 bases, J shed 0 bases, and the junction held 3 bases outside the gene matches. The CDR3 sequence: CASSPGQGSNQPQHF. In DNA, the CDR3 is TGTGCCAGCAGCCCGGGACAGGGTAGCAATCAGCCCCAGCATTTT.

The V gene is TRBV6-5, the J gene TRBJ2-7, with 10 bases that match TRBD1. This CDR3 has 14 amino acids. Trimming removed 9 bases from V and 5 bases from J; junction bases left unmatched: 10. Germline CDR1 is MNHEY and CDR2 is SVGAGI. In nucleotides, the CDR3 is TGTGCCAGTAGCCCGGGACAGGGGACCAACGAGCAGTACTTC. Its protein product is CASSPGQGTNEQYF.

This clonotype rates as medium-sized. This chain links TRBV19 with TRBJ2-6; D call uncertain. CDR1 is LNHDA, CDR2 SQIVND, per germline (reference sequence). The CDR3 loop spans 17 amino acids. Trimming took off 3 bases at V and 0 bases at J, with 12 bases between the two ends. The CDR3 loop is CASSIPNQYSGANVLTF. Here the CDR3 DNA reads TGTGCCAGTAGTATCCCCAACCAATACTCTGGGGCCAACGTCCTGACTTTC.

This clonotype showed up just a few times. The rearrangement uses TRBV11-2 and TRBJ2-1; no definite D call. The CDR3 is 15 residues long. V was pared by 3 bases and J by 0 bases, with 9 bases between. Germline CDR1 and CDR2: SGHAT and FQNNGV. Here the CDR3 DNA reads TGTGCCAGCAGCTTCCGGTCAAGCTCCTACAATGAGCAGTTCTTC. This encodes CASSFRSSSYNEQFF.

Concerning this clonotype itself: A much larger clone lies a single base off, so this may be a read error. The chain carries TRBV12-3 or TRBV12-4 and TRBJ2-1; D may be TRBD2 (5 bases). The CDR3 spans 12 residues. The DNA of the CDR3 is TGTGCCGGCAGTTTAGGGAGCGATGAGCAGTTCTTC. The encoded protein is CAGSLGSDEQFF.

This chain joins TRBV7-9 and TRBJ1-1, with 7 bases lining up with TRBD1. This CDR3 has 18 amino acids. Germline CDR1 SEHNR, CDR2 FQNEAQ (reference sequence). The V and J ends lost 2 bases and 0 bases, in that order; junction bases with no gene match: 12. CDR3 nucleotide sequence: TGTGCCAGCAGCTTAACCCACAGGGGAAAGGGAATGAACACTGAAGCTTTCTTT. Translation: CASSLTHRGKGMNTEAFF. Looking up the rest from reference TRBV7-9 and TRBJ1-1 gives the full variable domain: DTGVSQNPRHKITKRGQNVTFRCDPISEHNRLYWYRQTLGQGPEFLTYFQNEAQLEKSRLLSDRFSAERPKGSFSTLEIQRTEQGDSAMYLCASSLTHRGKGMNTEAFFGQGTRLTVV.

About this clonotype: A much larger clone lies a single base off, so this may be a read error. This chain links TRBV19 with TRBJ2-7; no definite D call. CDR1 LNHDA and CDR2 SQIVND come from the germline V gene (reference sequence). Trimming took off 4 bases at V and 2 bases at J, with 9 bases between the two ends. The CDR3 runs to 13 residues. The CDR3 reads CASSKGITYEQYV. CDR3 nucleotides: TGTGCCAGTAGTAAGGGAATAACCTACGAGCAGTACGTC.

By share of the sample, this clonotype is medium-sized. The chain joins TRBV6-2 or TRBV6-3 to TRBJ2-7, with D uncertain. There are 11 residues in the CDR3. The V gene lost 4 bases and the J gene lost 3 bases, with 4 bases spanning the gap. CDR1 is MNHEY, CDR2 SVGEGT, per germline. CDR3 sequence: CASSSLYEQYV. The CDR3 DNA reads TGTGCCAGCAGTTCCCTCTACGAGCAGTACGTC.

The chain uses TRBV30 and TRBJ2-5; D possibly uses TRBD1 or TRBD2 (6 bases each). V dropped 1 base and J dropped 3 bases, with 15 bases sitting between them. In germline, CDR1 is GTSNPN, CDR2 SVGIG (reference sequence). There are 15 residues in the CDR3. CDR3 coding DNA: TGTGCCTGGAGTGGAGGAGGGGGAAGGAAAGAGACCCAGTACTTC. This encodes CAWSGGGGRKETQYF.

This clonotype rates as medium-sized. CDR3 amino acids: CASSLGPQETQYF. The CDR3 region has the DNA TGTGCCAGCAGCTTGGGACCACAAGAGACCCAGTACTTC. The chain has TRBV11-1 and TRBJ2-5, with D possibly called TRBD1 or TRBD2 (5 bases each). Germline V gene lookup returns CDR1 SGHAT and CDR2 FQDESV (reference sequence). This CDR3 is 13 amino acids long. The V end was cut by 3 bases, the J end by 2 bases, with 7 bases between. Complete variable domain (other parts from reference TRBV11-1 and TRBJ2-5): EAEVAQSPRYKITEKSQAVAFWCDPISGHATLYWYRQILGQGPELLVQFQDESVVDDSQLPKDRFSAERLKGVDSTLKIQPAELGDSAMYLCASSLGPQETQYFGPGTRLLVL.

The chain carries TRBV7-9 and TRBJ1-2; 11 nucleotides line up with TRBD1. The CDR3 consists of 18 residues. CDR1 and CDR2 (germline): SEHNR, FQNEAQ (reference sequence). The V gene end was trimmed by 0 bases and the J gene end by 2 bases; junction bases not matched to a gene: 8. The CDR3 sequence: CASSLARGTGGGNYGYTF. CDR3 sequence (DNA): TGTGCCAGCAGCTTAGCGCGAGGGACAGGGGGTGGCAACTATGGCTACACCTTC.

This clonotype was seen a handful of times. This sequence joins TRBV7-9 and TRBJ1-4; D uncertain. Germline assignment: CDR1 SEHNR and CDR2 FQNEAQ (reference sequence). The V end was cut by 7 bases, the J end by 5 bases, with 11 bases between. The CDR3 consists of 13 residues. CDR3 DNA sequence: TGTGCCAGCAAGAACTTGGACAATGAAAAACTGTTTTTT. Its translation: CASKNLDNEKLFF.

The table lists this clonotype with a few counts. The chain uses TRBV12-3 or TRBV12-4 and TRBJ1-3; D not resolved. Trimming stripped 6 bases from V and 0 bases from J, with 18 bases between. CDR3 size: 17 residues. The CDR3 DNA reads as TGTGCCAGCAGGACGGTTGCCTGGAAAGTCTCTGGAAACACCATATATTTT. This encodes CASRTVAWKVSGNTIYF.

This clonotype has only a few counts. The rearrangement links TRBV6-5 to TRBJ2-7; the D gene is possibly TRBD1 (5 bases). Deletions cut 10 bases from V and 6 bases from J, with 22 bases between. The CDR3 runs to 14 residues. CDR1 and CDR2 from the germline V gene are MNHEY and SVGAGI. The CDR3 spells CATRQSWAPSEQYV. CDR3 DNA sequence: TGTGCCACCCGACAGTCATGGGCCCCTTCCGAGCAGTACGTC.

This clonotype was observed many times. The chain uses TRBV15 and TRBJ1-5, with D hard to call. The CDR3 spans 13 residues. Germline V gene sequence: CDR1 LNHNV, CDR2 YYDKDF (reference sequence). The germline V and J ends were trimmed by 5 bases and 4 bases, with 9 bases remaining between them. The CDR3 sequence is CATSGGINQPQHF. The CDR3 DNA follows: TGTGCCACCAGCGGCGGGATAAATCAGCCCCAGCATTTT.